Listed below are T cell receptor beta chains from one sample, sequenced in a study of shared clonotypes between healthy human individuals. Sequencing used immunoSEQ multiplex PCR; TCRdb keeps in-frame clones, though not all of them. The sample has about 670,000 clones; 55% to 75% are singletons. The sequencing input was memory CD4+ T cells sorted from blood. These receptors all stem from a woman aged 30 to 39 in good health. Each CDR3 is given with its conserved first and last residue.

V gene	CDR3 length	J gene	CDR3 protein
TRBV11-2	12	TRBJ1-4	CASSPLGVKLFF
TRBV11-2	13	TRBJ2-1	CASSVGGGNEQFF
TRBV11-2	18	TRBJ1-1	CASSLVPGQAAKNTEAFF
TRBV10-3	14	TRBJ1-2	CAISERQINYGYTF
TRBV19	17	TRBJ1-5	CASSSRDAVWGNQPQHF
TRBV7-7	16	TRBJ2-5	CASSLVSLAGVETQYF
TRBV28	12	TRBJ2-7	CATTQTRYEQYF
TRBV19	13	TRBJ2-5	CASSWGTQETQYF
TRBV6-1	17	TRBJ2-6	CASSGTVVASGANVLTF
TRBV19	14	TRBJ2-5	CASSTDRGHETQYF
TRBV4-1	15	TRBJ2-7	CASSQVGTSTDEQYF
TRBV6-1	13	TRBJ1-5	CASRGQIDQPQHF
TRBV6-5	16	TRBJ1-2	CASSSASGEGDYGYTF
TRBV5-1	15	TRBJ2-2	CASRAGTGNGGELFF
TRBV11-1	15	TRBJ2-2	CASRQTSGNTGELFF
TRBV18	15	TRBJ1-5	CASTRDGHRNQPQHF
TRBV5-1	15	TRBJ2-1	CASSLSSGAYNEQFF
TRBV7-2	14	TRBJ1-2	CASRSPGGLYGYTF
TRBV5-4	14	TRBJ1-3	CASSMQEAGNTIYF
TRBV2	14	TRBJ2-7	CASSDSQISYEQYF
TRBV6-6	16	TRBJ2-1	CASSQLTGSGYNEQFF
TRBV7-9	15	TRBJ1-3	CASSYIDRAGNTIYF
TRBV13	16	TRBJ2-7	CASSQKKLGTSYEQYF
TRBV14	15	TRBJ2-1	CASSAGLSSRREQFF
TRBV28	15	TRBJ2-5	CASSPGRGGTDTQYF
TRBV11-2	15	TRBJ1-5	CASSLVTGRNQPQHF
TRBV5-4	13	TRBJ2-7	CASSFTGGVEQYF
TRBV11-2	13	TRBJ2-7	CASSSDSHYEQYF
TRBV11-3	15	TRBJ2-7	CASSAGQGKHYEQYF
TRBV5-1	14	TRBJ2-7	CASRRAGGPLEQYF
TRBV7-9	17	TRBJ1-5	CASSQQNGQGGNQPQHF
TRBV10-1	14	TRBJ2-3	CASSGFAVTDTQYF
TRBV4-1	15	TRBJ1-1	CASSQEVARDTEAFF
TRBV2	14	TRBJ2-7	CASSDRTRSYEQYF
TRBV11-3	18	TRBJ2-1	CASSLDPGDRGGFREQFF
TRBV7-9	15	TRBJ2-7	CASSSQMGGLGEQYF
TRBV7-2	14	TRBJ1-2	CASSPRSANYGYTF